The 16 T cell receptor beta chains presented below share a single source sample, sequenced in a study of OX40 agonist ivuxolimab in advanced cancers. Libraries were made using the immunoSEQ multiplex PCR assay. The table was pulled from immuneACCESS by TCRdb, which kept in-frame rearrangements only. Such tables lose some clones; where checked, under half of the loss comes from unresolved V genes, and the rest has no known cause. In this sample the table shows about 100,000 clones, 75% to 90% of which occur a single time. The ten largest clonotypes hold approximately 0.16% of the sample. Sequencing was performed on CD4+ or CD8+ T cells sorted from blood, taken in a trial of the OX40 agonist ivuxolimab. Every receptor here comes from an adult with an advanced solid tumor such as melanoma, head and neck, liver or kidney cancer.

This sequence joins TRBV9 and TRBJ2-1, with 10 bases lining up with TRBD1. The CDR3 is 14 amino acids. Per the germline V gene, CDR1 is SGDLS and CDR2 is YYNGEE. Germline trimming cut 0 bases from V and 7 bases from J; bases unmatched to any gene: 1. The CDR3 protein is CASSVEGQGNEQFF. DNA of the CDR3: TGTGCCAGCAGCGTAGAGGGACAGGGGAATGAGCAGTTCTTC.

The V gene is TRBV5-4, the J gene TRBJ2-4; a weak D match, TRBD1 (7 bases). The germline CDR1 and CDR2 sequences are SGHNT and YYREEE (reference sequence). The CDR3 spans 16 residues. The ends were cut back, 4 bases at V and 1 base at J, with 15 bases in the middle. The CDR3 reads CASSAGQPFAKNIQYF. DNA for the CDR3: TGTGCCAGCAGCGCGGGACAGCCTTTTGCCAAAAACATTCAGTACTTC.

This clone came up a few times. The chain joins TRBV6-1 to TRBJ1-5; D unclear. With 1 base removed from V and 9 bases from J, the gap between germline ends came to 13 bases. CDR1 and CDR2 from the germline V gene are MNHNS and SASEGT. CDR3 length equals 14 residues. CDR3 protein: CASSEGSLSLPQHF. In DNA, the CDR3 is TGTGCCAGCAGTGAAGGTTCCCTATCCCTGCCCCAGCATTTT.

A word on this clone: This CDR3 is also generated by other DNA sequences in the sample. The chain combines TRBV10-3 with TRBJ1-5; 8 bases match TRBD1. Trimming took 2 bases from V and 5 from J; bases not matched to a gene: 2. The CDR3 runs to 14 residues. Looked up from germline, CDR1 is ENHRY and CDR2 is SYGVKD. Here the CDR3 DNA reads TGTGCCATCAGTGAGGGGACAGGAGATCAGCCCCAGCATTTT. This codes for CAISEGTGDQPQHF.

The genes are TRBV6-4 and TRBJ2-2; TRBD1 aligns across 9 bases. From germline, CDR1 is MRHNA and CDR2 SNTAGT. V was clipped by 4 bases and J by 7 bases; unmatched bases: 4. This CDR3 has 14 residues. CDR3 residues: CASSATGGGGELFF. CDR3 in DNA: TGTGCCAGCAGTGCCACAGGGGGCGGCGGGGAGCTGTTTTTT.

The J gene is TRBJ2-6, the V gene TRBV6-1, with D possibly TRBD1 on 5 matching bases. The CDR3 length is 13 residues. Trimming took off 10 bases at V and 4 bases at J, with 11 bases between the two ends. Per germline, CDR1 MNHNS and CDR2 SASEGT. CDR3 residues: CATRVGGANVLTF. CDR3 nucleotides: TGTGCCACCAGGGTGGGGGGGGCCAACGTCCTGACTTTC.

This chain connects TRBV9 to TRBJ1-4, with a weak D call TRBD1 (6 bases). The CDR3 consists of 16 residues. Germline V gene data show CDR1 as SGDLS and CDR2 as YYNGEE. V shed 0 bases and J shed 7 bases, with 16 bases lying between them. DNA for the CDR3: TGTGCCAGCAGCGTAGGCGACGTCGGACAGTCTGAAAAACTGTTTTTT. Translating it yields CASSVGDVGQSEKLFF.

This clone was picked up one time. This chain connects TRBV9 to TRBJ2-1; weak D call: TRBD2 (6 bases). The CDR3 spans 16 residues. V was pared by 4 bases and J by 3 bases, with 17 bases between. CDR1 and CDR2 from the germline V gene are SGDLS and YYNGEE. The DNA of the CDR3 is TGTGCCAGCAGCTCCCGACTAGTAGGATTCTACAATGAGCAGTTCTTC. The encoded protein is CASSSRLVGFYNEQFF.

The V call is TRBV5-1, the J call TRBJ1-6; maybe TRBD1 (5 bases). V lost 0 bases to trimming and J lost 10 bases, with 14 bases between them. The CDR3 spans 15 residues. Germline CDR1 and CDR2: SGHRS and YFSETQ. As DNA, the CDR3 is TGCGCCAGCAGCTTGGCCGGGGTAGGGACCTCACCCCTCCACTTT. It translates to CASSLAGVGTSPLHF.

This clone is a singleton in its sample. V usage is TRBV30 and J usage is TRBJ1-5, with a tentative D call TRBD1 (6 bases). CDR3 length: 15 amino acids. Germline lookup yields CDR1 GTSNPN and CDR2 SVGIG (reference sequence). V gave up 1 base and J gave up 7 bases, with 17 bases separating them. Here the CDR3 reads CAWSEPLWGGQPQHF. In DNA form, the CDR3 reads TGTGCCTGGAGTGAACCGCTCTGGGGGGGCCAGCCCCAGCATTTT.

The rearrangement links TRBV25-1 to TRBJ2-3; TRBD2 aligns across 14 bases. With 1 base clipped from V and 4 bases from J, the junction kept 4 bases outside the gene matches. Germline V gives CDR1 MGHDK, CDR2 SYGVNS. The CDR3 spans 17 residues. The CDR3 DNA follows: TGTGCCAGCAGTGAATGGGAGGGACTAGCGGGAGCAGATACGCAGTATTTT. Protein: CASSEWEGLAGADTQYF.

V usage is TRBV2 and J usage is TRBJ2-4, with a tentative D call TRBD2 (6 bases). The CDR3 has 15 amino acids. Germline V gene data show CDR1 as SNHLY and CDR2 as FYNNEI. V was pared by 3 bases and J by 1 base, with 10 bases between. The CDR3 nucleotides read TGTGCCAGCAGTGAGTGGGGGGACGCCAAAAACATTCAGTACTTC. It specifies CASSEWGDAKNIQYF.

This clone has just one count. This chain joins TRBV11-2 and TRBJ1-2; maybe TRBD1 (5 bases). Germline V lookup: CDR1 SGHAT, CDR2 FQNNGV. The CDR3 totals 12 residues. V was pared by 4 bases and J by 5 bases, with 8 bases between. DNA for the CDR3: TGTGCCAGCAGCTCAGACAGTTATGGCTACACCTTC. The encoded protein is CASSSDSYGYTF.

The chain employs TRBV9 and TRBJ1-6; D remains ambiguous. Trimming stripped 0 bases from V and 0 bases from J, with 7 bases between. From germline, CDR1 is SGDLS and CDR2 YYNGEE. CDR3 length equals 16 residues. Written as DNA, the CDR3 is TGTGCCAGCAGCGTAGGGGTAGACTCCTATAATTCACCCCTCCACTTT. Protein: CASSVGVDSYNSPLHF.

About this clone itself: Other DNA sequences in this specimen translate into the identical CDR3. This rearrangement joins TRBV2 to TRBJ1-1, with D tentatively TRBD1 (5 bases). Germline lookup yields CDR1 SNHLY and CDR2 FYNNEI. The CDR3 is 11 amino acids. V lost 6 bases and J lost 14, with 16 bases in between. This chain's CDR3 is CASSSTETAFF. The CDR3 nucleotides read TGTGCCAGCAGCTCGACAGAGACGGCCTTCTTT.

The rearrangement uses TRBV11-2 and TRBJ1-1, with a tentative D call TRBD1 (5 bases). Germline CDR1 is SGHAT and CDR2 is FQNNGV. The V and J ends lost 1 base and 6 bases respectively, with 12 bases between them. The CDR3 covers 14 residues. In DNA, the CDR3 is TGTGCCAGCAGCTTAGCACGAGGGGCGGCTGAAGCTTTCTTT. Translated: CASSLARGAAEAFF.